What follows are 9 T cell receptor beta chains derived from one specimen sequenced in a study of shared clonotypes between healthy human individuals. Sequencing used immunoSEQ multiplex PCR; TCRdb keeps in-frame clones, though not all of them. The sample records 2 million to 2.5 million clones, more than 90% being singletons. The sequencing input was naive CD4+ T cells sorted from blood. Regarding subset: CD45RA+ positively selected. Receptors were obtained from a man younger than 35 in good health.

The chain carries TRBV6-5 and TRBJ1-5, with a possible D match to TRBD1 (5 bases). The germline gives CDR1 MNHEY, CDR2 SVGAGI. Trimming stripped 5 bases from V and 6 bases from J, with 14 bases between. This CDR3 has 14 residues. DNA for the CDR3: TGTGCCAGCAGTCTTGGGGCGAGGAGTCAGCCCCAGCATTTT. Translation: CASSLGARSQPQHF.

The CDR3 reads CASSPARLVSGETQYF. For the CDR3, the DNA is TGTGCCAGCAGCCCCGCCCGACTAGTCTCCGGAGAGACCCAGTACTTC. This chain joins TRBV7-6 and TRBJ2-5; D possibly corresponds to TRBD2 (6 bases). Germline-derived CDR1 and CDR2 are SGHVS and FNYEAQ. The CDR3 is 16 amino acids. Trimming removed 5 bases from V and 4 bases from J, with 20 bases in between.

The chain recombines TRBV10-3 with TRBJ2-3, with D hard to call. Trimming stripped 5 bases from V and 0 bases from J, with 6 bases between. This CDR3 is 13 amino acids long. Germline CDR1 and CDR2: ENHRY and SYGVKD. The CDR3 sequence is CAISFRSTDTQYF. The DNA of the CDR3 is TGTGCCATCAGTTTTAGGAGCACAGATACGCAGTATTTT.

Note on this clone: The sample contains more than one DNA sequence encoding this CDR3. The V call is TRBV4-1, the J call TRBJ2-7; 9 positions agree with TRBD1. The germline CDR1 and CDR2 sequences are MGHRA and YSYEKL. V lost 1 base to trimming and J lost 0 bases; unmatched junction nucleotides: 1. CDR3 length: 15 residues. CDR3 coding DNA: TGCGCCAGCAGCCAAGGGGACAGGGACTCCTACGAGCAGTACTTC. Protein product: CASSQGDRDSYEQYF.

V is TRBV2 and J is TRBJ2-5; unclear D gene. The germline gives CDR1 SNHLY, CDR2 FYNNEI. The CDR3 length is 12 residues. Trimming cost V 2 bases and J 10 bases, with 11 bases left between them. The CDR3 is CASSERGLNQYF. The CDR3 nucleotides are TGTGCCAGCAGTGAAAGAGGATTAAACCAGTACTTC.

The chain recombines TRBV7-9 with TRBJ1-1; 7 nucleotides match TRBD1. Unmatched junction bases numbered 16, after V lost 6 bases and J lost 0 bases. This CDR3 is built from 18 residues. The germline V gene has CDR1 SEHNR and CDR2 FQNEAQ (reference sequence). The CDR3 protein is CASSFVHLPGQMNTEAFF. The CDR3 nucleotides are TGTGCCAGCAGTTTTGTCCACCTTCCGGGACAGATGAACACTGAAGCTTTCTTT.

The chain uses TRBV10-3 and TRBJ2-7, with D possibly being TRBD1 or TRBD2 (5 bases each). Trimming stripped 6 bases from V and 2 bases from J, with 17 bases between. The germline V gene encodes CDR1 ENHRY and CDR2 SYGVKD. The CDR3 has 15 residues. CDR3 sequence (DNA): TGTGCCATCAGATCAGACCGGGACGGTACCTACGAGCAGTACTTC. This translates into CAIRSDRDGTYEQYF.

CDR3 DNA sequence: TGCGCCAGCAGTTGGACAGGTCAAGAGACCCAGTACTTC. Its protein product is CASSWTGQETQYF. This chain uses TRBV10-2 with TRBJ2-5, with TRBD1 matching over 7 bases. The germline V gene has CDR1 WSHSY and CDR2 SAAADI. CDR3 length: 13 residues. V shed 5 bases and J 2 bases; nucleotides not matched to a gene: 2.

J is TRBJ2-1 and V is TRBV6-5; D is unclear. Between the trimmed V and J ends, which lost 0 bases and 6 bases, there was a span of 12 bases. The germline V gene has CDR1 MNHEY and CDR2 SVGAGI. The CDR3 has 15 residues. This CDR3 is CASSYSPEMGNEQFF. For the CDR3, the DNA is TGTGCCAGCAGTTACTCGCCAGAAATGGGCAATGAGCAGTTCTTC.